The rows below give T cell receptor beta chains drawn from one sample of a study of sequential checkpoint blockade in melanoma. Sequenced by immunoSEQ multiplex PCR; TCRdb stores in-frame clones only, minus some. Here the sample spans a few thousand clones, 20% to 25% being singletons. Sequencing used tumor tissue (inferred from file names), obtained from a patient given nivolumab and ipilimumab in sequence. The receptors come from a human donor with melanoma. Each CDR3 is given with its conserved first and last residue. A D gene is named only where the DNA matches it firmly. The size field is filled for only some rows; it gives once, few, many or a size class.

DNA: TGTGCCAGCAGCGCCTCCGGGACAGGGGCCTACGAGCAGTACTTC; CDR3: CASSASGTGAYEQYF; V: TRBV11-3; J: TRBJ2-7; D: TRBD1; size: NA
DNA: TGTGCCAGCAGCCCCAACGGACAAAACTATGGCTACACCTTC; CDR3: CASSPNGQNYGYTF; V: TRBV11-3; J: TRBJ1-2; D: NA; size: many
DNA: TGTGCCAGCAGCTTGTCTATAGATAGCAATCAGCCCCAGCATTTT; CDR3: CASSLSIDSNQPQHF; V: TRBV11-3; J: TRBJ1-5; D: NA; size: few
DNA: TGTGCCAGCAGCGGCAGTCAGGGGTCTGGAAACACCATATATTTT; CDR3: CASSGSQGSGNTIYF; V: TRBV9; J: TRBJ1-3; D: NA; size: medium-sized
DNA: TGCAGCGCTACCGGGACAGGGGCAACTAATGAAAAACTGTTTTTT; CDR3: CSATGTGATNEKLFF; V: TRBV29-1; J: TRBJ1-4; D: TRBD1; size: NA
DNA: TGTGCCAGCAGCACAAGACTAGCGGGAGGGGTAGATACGCAGTATTTT; CDR3: CASSTRLAGGVDTQYF; V: TRBV11-3; J: TRBJ2-3; D: TRBD2; size: few
DNA: TGCGCCAGCAGACCGACAGGACGTAATTTTGAAAAACTGTTTTTT; CDR3: CASRPTGRNFEKLFF; V: TRBV4-1; J: TRBJ1-4; D: NA; size: few
DNA: TGTGCCAGTAGTATGTTAGATAGCAATCAGCCCCAGCATTTT; CDR3: CASSMLDSNQPQHF; V: TRBV19; J: TRBJ1-5; D: NA; size: NA
DNA: TGCGCCAGCAGTCAATCGGGTCTCACTGAAGCTTTCTTT; CDR3: CASSQSGLTEAFF; V: TRBV23-1; J: TRBJ1-1; D: NA; size: medium-sized
DNA: TGTGCCACCAGCAGGGATGGACAGAGCAATCAGCCCCAGCATTTT; CDR3: CATSRDGQSNQPQHF; V: TRBV15; J: TRBJ1-5; D: NA; size: NA
DNA: TGTGCCAGCAGCACTCGGGGGGTTGGCACAGATACGCAGTATTTT; CDR3: CASSTRGVGTDTQYF; V: TRBV11-3; J: TRBJ2-3; D: TRBD2; size: NA